A single sample is the source of the 6 T cell receptor beta chains below, sequenced in a study of cytomegalovirus exposure and HLA in healthy donors. The PCR contained 60 Vbeta and 13 Jbeta primers. Assay: immunoSEQ multiplex PCR; the TCRdb copy retains only in-frame clones and omits some. Of roughly 220,000 clones listed, around 86% are singletons. Sequencing used PBMCs. The receptors stem from a middle-aged woman in good health and CMV-seronegative.

The chain has TRBV7-9 and TRBJ1-2; D is ambiguous. The CDR3 length is 12 residues. Germline V gives CDR1 SEHNR, CDR2 FQNEAQ (reference sequence). The ends were cut back, 6 bases at V and 7 bases at J, with 12 bases in the middle. The CDR3 coding sequence is TGTGCCAGCAGGAGGCCGCCCGGTGGCTACACCTTC. This codes for CASRRPPGGYTF.

The chain uses TRBV28 and TRBJ2-7; 8 positions match TRBD1. Trimming took 4 bases from V and 12 from J; bases not matched to a gene: 2. This CDR3 contains 10 residues. CDR1 and CDR2 from the germline V gene are MDHEN and SYDVKM. This CDR3 is CASSYRGMYF. DNA of the CDR3: TGTGCCAGCAGTTACAGGGGGATGTACTTC.

The rearrangement links TRBV6-5 to TRBJ1-1; tentatively, D is TRBD1 (6 bases). This CDR3 spans 16 amino acids. The germline CDR1 and CDR2 sequences are MNHEY and SVGAGI. V lost 2 bases to trimming and J lost 5 bases, with 18 bases between them. CDR3 coding DNA: TGTGCCAGCAGTTACCCCCTCCAGGGGTCGGGGACTGAAGCTTTCTTT. It yields the protein CASSYPLQGSGTEAFF.

V is TRBV2 and J is TRBJ1-1; 8 nucleotides line up with TRBD1. J was trimmed by 4 bases and V by 1 base; bases with no gene match: 11. Per germline, CDR1 SNHLY and CDR2 FYNNEI. This CDR3 contains 17 residues. The CDR3 here is CASSEETGRGLGTEAFF. DNA of the CDR3: TGTGCCAGCAGTGAAGAAACAGGCAGGGGGCTTGGCACTGAAGCTTTCTTT.

This clone appeared a few times. The V and J genes are TRBV27 and TRBJ2-2, with D possibly matching TRBD1 (5 bases). The V gene lost 2 bases and the J gene lost 1 base, with 11 bases spanning the gap. Per germline, CDR1 MNHEY and CDR2 SMNVEV (reference sequence). The CDR3 extends over 16 amino acids. CDR3 region: CASSLKYTGNTGELFF. Written as DNA, the CDR3 is TGTGCCAGCAGTTTAAAATATACAGGGAACACCGGGGAGCTGTTTTTT.

This sequence joins TRBV27 and TRBJ2-3, with 7 bases lining up with TRBD2. CDR1 is MNHEY, CDR2 SMNVEV, per germline (reference sequence). The junction had 9 bases not matched to a gene; V was cut back by 0 bases and J by 9 bases. This CDR3 comprises 15 residues. The chain's CDR3 is CASSLSWGRVDTQYF. CDR3 in DNA: TGTGCCAGCAGTTTATCGTGGGGGAGGGTCGACACGCAGTATTTT.